These 21 T cell receptor beta chains were all obtained from the same sample, sequenced in a study of cytomegalovirus exposure and HLA in healthy donors. TCRdb's copy holds only in-frame clones and misses some; the assay was immunoSEQ multiplex PCR. This sample carries 120,000 or so clones, around 95% of them seen once, and the ten largest clones take 1.7%. Material for sequencing was PBMCs. These receptor sequences come from a man aged 18 to 30 in good health and CMV-seronegative.

The CDR3 nucleotides read TGTGCCAGCAGCCGACGGGGGGCGTACAATGAGCAGTTCTTC. Translated: CASSRRGAYNEQFF. The rearrangement uses TRBV5-4 and TRBJ2-1; D is perhaps TRBD2 (7 bases). CDR1 and CDR2 (germline): SGHNT, YYREEE (reference sequence). Between the trimmed V and J ends, which lost 4 bases and 4 bases, there was a span of 12 bases. The CDR3 is 14 residues long.

The chain carries TRBV11-3 and TRBJ2-2; 11 bases match TRBD2. J was trimmed by 6 bases and V by 7 bases; bases with no gene match: 22. This CDR3 contains 20 residues. Looked up from germline, CDR1 is SGHNT and CDR2 is YENEEA. CDR3 nucleotides: TGTGCCAGCATTCCCAAAAACCCGGGGCTAGCGGGAGGACTGGCCGGGGAGCTGTTTTTT. It encodes CASIPKNPGLAGGLAGELFF.

The genes are TRBV25-1 and TRBJ2-7; D is undetermined. The CDR3 is 14 residues long. V lost 4 bases to trimming and J lost 2 bases, with 12 bases between them. Per the germline V gene, CDR1 is MGHDK and CDR2 is SYGVNS. CDR3 loop: CASSGLVLPYEQYF. The DNA for the CDR3 is TGTGCCAGCAGTGGGCTAGTGTTACCCTACGAGCAGTACTTC.

The CDR3 sequence: CAISGTGKNTGELFF. The CDR3 DNA follows: TGTGCCATCAGTGGGACAGGAAAAAACACCGGGGAGCTGTTTTTT. V is TRBV10-3 and J is TRBJ2-2; 7 bases line up with TRBD1. V lost 4 bases, J lost 2 bases, and 4 bases stayed unmatched. Germline CDR1 ENHRY, CDR2 SYGVKD. The CDR3 is made up of 15 amino acids.

This sequence joins TRBV7-2 and TRBJ1-2; a weak D match, TRBD1 (6 bases). V lost 4 bases and J 5 bases, leaving 20 bases between the germline ends. The germline V gene encodes CDR1 SGHTA and CDR2 FQGNSA. This CDR3 has 16 amino acids. CDR3 amino acids: CASSSSPGGGGYGYTF. CDR3 sequence (DNA): TGTGCCAGCAGCTCCTCCCCGGGGGGCGGTGGGTATGGCTACACCTTC. The whole variable domain, filled in from reference TRBV7-2 and TRBJ1-2, reads GAGVSQSPSNKVTEKGKDVELRCDPISGHTALYWYRQSLGQGLEFLIYFQGNSAPDKSGLPSDRFSAERTGGSVSTLTIQRTQQEDSAVYLCASSSSPGGGGYGYTFGSGTRLTVV.

The chain is built from TRBV4-3 and TRBJ1-2; D is undetermined. The V gene's germline CDR1 is LGHNA and CDR2 YSLEER. There are 15 residues in the CDR3. V was pared by 0 bases and J by 3 bases, with 11 bases between. CDR3 sequence reads: CASSQDPATDYGYTF. In nucleotides, the CDR3 is TGCGCCAGCAGCCAAGATCCGGCTACAGACTATGGCTACACCTTC.

This clone was counted only a few times. The chain links TRBV9 to TRBJ2-1, with 8 bases identical to TRBD2. The germline V gene has CDR1 SGDLS and CDR2 YYNGEE. V shed 2 bases, J shed 9 bases, and the junction held 10 bases outside the gene matches. This CDR3 is 15 amino acids long. The CDR3 nucleotides are TGTGCCAGCAGCGTCAGAGCGGGAGATTCTGTTGAGCAGTTCTTC. It codes for CASSVRAGDSVEQFF. Full variable domain (remainder filled in from reference TRBV9 and TRBJ2-1): DSGVTQTPKHLITATGQRVTLRCSPRSGDLSVYWYQQSLDQGLQFLIQYYNGEERAKGNILERFSAQQFPDLHSELNLSSLELGDSALYFCASSVRAGDSVEQFFGPGTRLTVL.

This clone was seen only once. V and J are TRBV5-6 and TRBJ2-4; 7 bases agree with TRBD2. Germline CDR1 is SGHDT and CDR2 is YYEEEE. CDR3 length: 17 residues. Trimming at V came to 4 bases and at J to 1 base, leaving 11 bases not matched to a gene. CDR3 nucleotides: TGTGCCAGCAGCCTAAGGGGACTCGGGGGGGCCAAAAACATTCAGTACTTC. Protein: CASSLRGLGGAKNIQYF.

In this sample, this clone turned up once. This chain links TRBV28 with TRBJ2-4, with D perhaps TRBD1 (7 bases). The CDR3 contains 16 residues. V was pared by 6 bases and J by 7 bases, with 22 bases between. Germline V gene sequence: CDR1 MDHEN, CDR2 SYDVKM. The CDR3: CASSYPQRTGGNIQYF. The CDR3 DNA reads TGTGCCAGCAGCTACCCTCAACGGACAGGAGGGAACATTCAGTACTTC.

The CDR3 here is CASSRGQTSSYEQYF. CDR3 DNA sequence: TGTGCCAGCAGCCGAGGACAGACAAGCTCCTACGAGCAGTACTTC. The chain couples TRBV13 to TRBJ2-7; D might be TRBD1 (6 bases). This CDR3 is 15 amino acids long. Trimming removed 5 bases at V and 0 bases at J, with 14 bases between. Per germline, CDR1 PRHDT and CDR2 FYEKMQ (reference sequence).

This sequence joins TRBV6-1 and TRBJ2-5; D is unresolved. Germline loops: CDR1 MNHNS, CDR2 SASEGT. V was trimmed by 5 bases and J by 0 bases, leaving 13 bases between them. The CDR3 runs 15 residues. The CDR3 bases are TGTGCCAGCAGTCCACAGCCCCAGTACCAAGAGACCCAGTACTTC. Translating gives CASSPQPQYQETQYF.

As DNA, the CDR3 is TGTGCCAGCAGCTTAAGGTTCGGGCAGGGTGGCGACAATGAGCAGTTCTTC. Protein sequence: CASSLRFGQGGDNEQFF. This rearrangement joins TRBV11-3 to TRBJ2-1, with D perhaps matching TRBD1 (5 bases). V gave up 2 bases and J gave up 5 bases, with 19 bases separating them. Germline CDR1 reads SGHNT; CDR2 reads YENEEA. CDR3 length equals 17 residues.

The chain has TRBV27 and TRBJ1-1; D not resolved. Germline V gives CDR1 MNHEY, CDR2 SMNVEV (reference sequence). V was pared by 4 bases and J by 1 base, with 7 bases between. The CDR3 is 13 residues long. The CDR3 reads CASSYQANTEAFF. CDR3 nucleotide sequence: TGTGCCAGCAGTTACCAGGCGAACACTGAAGCTTTCTTT.

The gene calls are TRBV6-1 and TRBJ1-5; possible D gene TRBD1, 6 bases. The germline CDR1 and CDR2 sequences are MNHNS and SASEGT. V lost 4 bases and J lost 0, with 13 bases in between. The CDR3 runs to 16 residues. CDR3 nucleotide sequence: TGTGCCAGCAGTGTAGGGGGACATTATAGCAATCAGCCCCAGCATTTT. It translates to CASSVGGHYSNQPQHF.

The chain uses TRBV28 and TRBJ2-2; tentative D call: TRBD1 (5 bases). The CDR3 has 13 amino acids. The germline V gene encodes CDR1 MDHEN and CDR2 SYDVKM. Trimming stripped 5 bases from V and 5 bases from J, with 9 bases between. The CDR3 bases are TGTGCCAGCAGTCCTCCAGGGACCGGGGAGCTGTTTTTT. Amino acid sequence: CASSPPGTGELFF.

The chain employs TRBV19 and TRBJ1-2; TRBD1 might be the D (5 bases). The CDR3 has 14 amino acids. Trimming removed 5 bases from V and 4 bases from J, with 14 bases in between. CDR1 is LNHDA, CDR2 SQIVND, per germline (reference sequence). The DNA of the CDR3 is TGTGCCAGTAGTCTTGGCGACAGCTCCTATGGCTACACCTTC. Its translation: CASSLGDSSYGYTF.

This chain links TRBV15 with TRBJ2-3, with D unresolved. Trimming cost V 1 base and J 3 bases, with 5 bases left between them. This CDR3 spans 13 amino acids. The germline gives CDR1 LNHNV, CDR2 YYDKDF (reference sequence). CDR3 residues: CATSRGRTDTQYF. The DNA of the CDR3 is TGTGCCACCAGCAGAGGCAGGACAGATACGCAGTATTTT.

This clone appeared once. The gene calls are TRBV19 and TRBJ2-7; possibly TRBD2 for D (5 bases). V dropped 3 bases and J dropped 2 bases, with 17 bases sitting between them. The CDR3 is 16 amino acids. Per germline, CDR1 LNHDA and CDR2 SQIVND (reference sequence). CDR3 sequence (DNA): TGTGCCAGTAGTATGAGTACGCCTGAGGGTCCCTACGAGCAGTACTTC. This gives the protein CASSMSTPEGPYEQYF.

This rearrangement joins TRBV7-9 to TRBJ1-5; 10 bases line up with TRBD1. Looked up from germline, CDR1 is SEHNR and CDR2 is FQNEAQ (reference sequence). The CDR3 length is 14 residues. The V segment lost 5 bases and the J segment 4 bases; nucleotides outside the gene matches: 2. DNA of the CDR3: TGTGCCAGCAGCCGGACAGGGGGTAATCAGCCCCAGCATTTT. It translates to CASSRTGGNQPQHF. Using reference TRBV7-9 and TRBJ1-5 for the parts outside the CDR3, the full variable domain is DTGVSQNPRHKITKRGQNVTFRCDPISEHNRLYWYRQTLGQGPEFLTYFQNEAQLEKSRLLSDRFSAERPKGSFSTLEIQRTEQGDSAMYLCASSRTGGNQPQHFGDGTRLSIL.

A single count supports this clone. The CDR3 region is CASSLTRGQSGNTIYF. The CDR3 DNA sequence: TGTGCCAGCAGTTTAACGAGGGGACAATCTGGAAACACCATATATTTT. The genes are TRBV28 and TRBJ1-3; perhaps TRBD1 as D (6 bases). Trimming cost V 2 bases and J 1 base, with 12 bases left between them. The CDR3 length is 16 residues. Germline V gene lookup returns CDR1 MDHEN and CDR2 SYDVKM.

This chain links TRBV5-6 with TRBJ2-3, with 7 bases fitting TRBD1. This CDR3 has 15 amino acids. V trimming: 4 bases; J trimming: 4 bases; junction bases outside the gene matches: 9. CDR1 is SGHDT and CDR2 is YYEEEE in the germline V gene. Here the CDR3 DNA reads TGTGCCAGCAGCCTGATCGACAGGGATGCAGATACGCAGTATTTT. It specifies CASSLIDRDADTQYF.